A selection of T cell receptor beta chains follows, all from one sample in a study of T cells in Graves' hyperthyroidism and ophthalmopathy. Each CDR3 protein gets one entry after TCRdb re-called the multiplex PCR reads with MiXCR. The data show around 340,000 distinct CDR3 sequences, 14% seen once. The source material was blood. These receptors all stem from a woman in her twenties or thirties with Graves' hyperthyroidism. Each CDR3 is given with its conserved first and last residue. A D gene is named only where the DNA matches it firmly. Size tells how often a clone was seen (once, few, many) or the class of an expanded clone, and some rows leave it out.

D gene | clone size | CDR3 length | J gene | V gene | CDR3 protein | CDR3 DNA
TRBD1 | . | 15 | TRBJ2-7 | TRBV28 | CASSFGQGTSDEQYF | TGTGCCAGCAGTTTTGGACAGGGGACTTCTGACGAGCAGTACTTC
TRBD1 | many | 15 | TRBJ2-7 | TRBV19 | CASSTAGTAIYEQYF | TGTGCCAGTAGTACCGCCGGGACAGCGATTTACGAGCAGTACTTC
. | . | 14 | TRBJ2-7 | TRBV27 | CASSLFVKPYEQYF | TGTGCCAGCAGTTTATTTGTTAAACCCTACGAGCAGTACTTC
TRBD1 | few | 15 | TRBJ1-2 | TRBV3-1 | CASSPSTGESYGYTF | TGTGCCAGCAGCCCTTCGACAGGGGAGTCCTATGGCTACACCTTC
. | many | 15 | TRBJ2-3 | TRBV20-1 | CSARSAGEQTDTQYF | TGCAGTGCTAGATCCGCAGGTGAACAGACAGATACGCAGTATTTT
. | . | 13 | TRBJ1-2 | TRBV5-1 | CASRKGGANGYTF | TGCGCCAGCAGGAAGGGGGGCGCGAATGGCTACACCTTC
TRBD2 | few | 16 | TRBJ2-1 | TRBV30 | CACSPTGTRNYNEQFF | TGTGCCTGCTCACCCACCGGGACTAGGAACTACAATGAGCAGTTCTTC
. | many | 15 | TRBJ1-2 | TRBV6-1 | CASSAPNQGNYGYTF | TGTGCCAGCAGTGCCCCAAACCAGGGGAACTATGGCTACACCTTC
. | many | 13 | TRBJ1-1 | TRBV10-1 | CASSAGRYTEAFF | TGCGCCAGCAGTGCCGGACGGTACACTGAAGCTTTCTTT
. | many | 13 | TRBJ1-5 | TRBV19 | CASSITSRVPQHF | TGTGCCAGTAGTATAACCAGCCGGGTGCCCCAGCATTTT
TRBD2 | few | 14 | TRBJ2-7 | TRBV20-1 | CSAARAGDFHKQYF | TGCAGTGCCGCGCGGGCGGGAGATTTCCACAAGCAGTACTTC
. | many | 16 | TRBJ1-1 | TRBV28 | CASSKASPRQNTEAFF | TGTGCCAGCAGCAAGGCCTCCCCTAGGCAGAACACTGAAGCTTTCTTT
. | many | 16 | TRBJ1-5 | TRBV11-2 | CASSLDAGYSNQPQHF | TGTGCCAGCAGCTTAGATGCCGGTTATAGCAATCAGCCCCAGCATTTT
. | . | 14 | TRBJ1-2 | TRBV27 | CASRQNGGAYGYTF | TGTGCCAGCAGGCAGAATGGGGGCGCTTATGGCTACACCTTC
. | many | 12 | TRBJ2-1 | TRBV7-9 | CASSGLPNEQFF | TGTGCCAGCAGCGGACTACCCAATGAGCAGTTCTTC
. | once | 14 | TRBJ2-2 | TRBV5-1 | CARNGGLDTGELFF | TGCGCCAGAAATGGGGGGCTGGACACCGGGGAGCTGTTTTTT
TRBD2 | many | 16 | TRBJ2-1 | TRBV3-1 | CASSHAGTSGVNEQFF | TGTGCCAGCAGCCACGCCGGGACTAGCGGGGTCAATGAGCAGTTCTTC